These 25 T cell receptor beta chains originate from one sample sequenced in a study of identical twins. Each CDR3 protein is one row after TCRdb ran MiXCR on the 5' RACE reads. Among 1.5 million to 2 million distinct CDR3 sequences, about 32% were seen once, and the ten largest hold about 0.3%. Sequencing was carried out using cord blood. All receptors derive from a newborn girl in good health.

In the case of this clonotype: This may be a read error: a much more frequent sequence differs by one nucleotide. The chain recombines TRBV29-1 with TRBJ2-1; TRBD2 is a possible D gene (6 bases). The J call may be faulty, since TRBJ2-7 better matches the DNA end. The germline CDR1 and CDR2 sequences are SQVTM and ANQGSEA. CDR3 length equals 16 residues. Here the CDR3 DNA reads TGCAGCGTTGAATTGGAGGGGCTGAGCTCCTACAATGAGCAGTACTTC. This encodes CSVELEGLSSYNEQYF.

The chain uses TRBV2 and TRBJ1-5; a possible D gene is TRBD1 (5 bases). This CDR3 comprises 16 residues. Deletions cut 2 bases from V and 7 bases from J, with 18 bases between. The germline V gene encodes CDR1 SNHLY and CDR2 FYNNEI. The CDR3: CASSELVRGVGQPQHF. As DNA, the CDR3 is TGTGCCAGCAGTGAATTGGTTAGAGGGGTGGGACAGCCCCAGCATTTT.

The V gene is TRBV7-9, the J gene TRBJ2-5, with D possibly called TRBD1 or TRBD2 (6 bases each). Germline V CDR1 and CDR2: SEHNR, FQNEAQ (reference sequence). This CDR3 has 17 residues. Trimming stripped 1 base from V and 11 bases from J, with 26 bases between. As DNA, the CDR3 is TGTGCCAGCAGCTTAGGCCCTAGGGGGGCTGGATTAAATGAGCAGTACTTC. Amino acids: CASSLGPRGAGLNEQYF.

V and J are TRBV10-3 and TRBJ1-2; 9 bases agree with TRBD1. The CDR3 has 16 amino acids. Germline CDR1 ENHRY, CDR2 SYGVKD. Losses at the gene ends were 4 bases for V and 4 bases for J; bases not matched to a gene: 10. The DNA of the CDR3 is TGTGCCATCAGTGGCTCCGGGACAGGGATACCCTATGGCTACACCTTC. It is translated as CAISGSGTGIPYGYTF.

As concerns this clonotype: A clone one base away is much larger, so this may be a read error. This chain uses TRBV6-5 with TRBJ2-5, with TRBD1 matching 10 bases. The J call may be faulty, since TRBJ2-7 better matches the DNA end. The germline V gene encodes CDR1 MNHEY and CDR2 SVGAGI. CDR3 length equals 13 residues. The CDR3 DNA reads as TGTGCCAGCAGACCGACAGGGGGCTGCGAGCAGTACTTC. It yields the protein CASRPTGGCEQYF.

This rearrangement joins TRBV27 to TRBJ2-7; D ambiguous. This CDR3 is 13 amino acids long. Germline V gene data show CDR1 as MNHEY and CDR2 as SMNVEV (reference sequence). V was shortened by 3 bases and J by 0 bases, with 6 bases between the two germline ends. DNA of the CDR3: TGTGCCAGCAGTTTGAAACACTCCTACGAGCAGTACTTC. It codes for CASSLKHSYEQYF.

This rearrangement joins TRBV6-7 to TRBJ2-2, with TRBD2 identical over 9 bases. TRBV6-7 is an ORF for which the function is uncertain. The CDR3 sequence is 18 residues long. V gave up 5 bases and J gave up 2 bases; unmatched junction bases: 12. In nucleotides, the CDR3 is TGTGCCAGCAGTCCACCGGGACTAGCAAGGGTCAACACCGGGGAGCTGTTTTTT. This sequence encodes CASSPPGLARVNTGELFF.

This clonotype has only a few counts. The CDR3 loop is CASSVLAGGVNEQFF. The CDR3 region has the DNA TGTGCCAGCAGTGTACTAGCGGGGGGGGTAAATGAGCAGTTCTTC. The chain uses TRBV2 and TRBJ2-1; TRBD2 agrees at 13 bases. J was trimmed by 7 bases and V by 4 bases; bases with no gene match: 4. Germline V gene data show CDR1 as SNHLY and CDR2 as FYNNEI. The CDR3 runs 15 residues. The whole variable domain, remainder taken from reference TRBV2 and TRBJ2-1, is EPEVTQTPSHQVTQMGQEVILRCVPISNHLYFYWYRQILGQKVEFLVSFYNNEISEKSEIFDDQFSVERPDGSNFTLKIRSTKLEDSAMYFCASSVLAGGVNEQFFGPGTRLTVL.

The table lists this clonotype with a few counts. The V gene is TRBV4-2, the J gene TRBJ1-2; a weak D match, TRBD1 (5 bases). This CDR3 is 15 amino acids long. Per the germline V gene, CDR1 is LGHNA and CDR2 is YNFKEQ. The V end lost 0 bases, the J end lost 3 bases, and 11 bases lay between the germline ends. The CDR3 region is CASSQDHKGHYGYTF. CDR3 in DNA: TGTGCCAGCAGCCAAGATCATAAGGGACACTATGGCTACACCTTC.

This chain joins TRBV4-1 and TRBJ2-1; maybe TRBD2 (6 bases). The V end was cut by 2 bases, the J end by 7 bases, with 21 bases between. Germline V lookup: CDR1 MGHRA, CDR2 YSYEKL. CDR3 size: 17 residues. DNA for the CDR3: TGCGCCAGCAGCCAACCCCAAATGGAGGGAGGTACGAATGAGCAGTTCTTC. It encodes CASSQPQMEGGTNEQFF.

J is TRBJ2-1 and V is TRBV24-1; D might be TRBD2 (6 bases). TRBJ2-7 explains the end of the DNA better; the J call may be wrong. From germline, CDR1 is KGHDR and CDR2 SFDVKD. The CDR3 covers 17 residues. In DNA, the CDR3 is TGTGCCACCAGTGACCTACGATCGGGAGCATCCTACAATGAGCAGTACTTC. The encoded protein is CATSDLRSGASYNEQYF.

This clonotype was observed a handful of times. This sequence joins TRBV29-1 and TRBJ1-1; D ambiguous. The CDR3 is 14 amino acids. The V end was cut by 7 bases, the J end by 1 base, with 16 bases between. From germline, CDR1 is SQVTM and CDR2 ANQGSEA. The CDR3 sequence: CSALSQRTNTEAFF. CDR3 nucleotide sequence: TGCAGCGCCTTATCACAGAGGACGAACACTGAAGCTTTCTTT.

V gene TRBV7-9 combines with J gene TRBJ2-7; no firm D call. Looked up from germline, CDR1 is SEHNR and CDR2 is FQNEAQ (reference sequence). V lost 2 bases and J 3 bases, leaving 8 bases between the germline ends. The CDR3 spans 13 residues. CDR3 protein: CASSLWLGYEQYF. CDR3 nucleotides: TGTGCCAGCAGCTTATGGCTGGGCTACGAGCAGTACTTC.

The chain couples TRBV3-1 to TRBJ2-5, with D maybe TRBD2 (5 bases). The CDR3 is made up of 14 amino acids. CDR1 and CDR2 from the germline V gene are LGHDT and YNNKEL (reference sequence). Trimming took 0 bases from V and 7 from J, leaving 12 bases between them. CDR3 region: CASSQDSSEGTQYF. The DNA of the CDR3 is TGTGCCAGCAGCCAAGATTCCAGTGAGGGGACCCAGTACTTC.

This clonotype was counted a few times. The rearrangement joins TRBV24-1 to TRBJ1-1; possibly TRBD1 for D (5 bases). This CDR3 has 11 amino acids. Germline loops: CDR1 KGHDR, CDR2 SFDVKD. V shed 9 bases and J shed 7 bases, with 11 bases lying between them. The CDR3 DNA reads TGTGCCACCTCTAGGGGAGGTGAAGCTTTCTTT. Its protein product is CATSRGGEAFF.

The CDR3 nucleotides are TGTGCCAGCAGCTGGACAGGGGGCGTTTACGAGCAGTACTTC. Protein: CASSWTGGVYEQYF. This chain joins TRBV5-5 and TRBJ2-7; 11 nucleotides line up with TRBD1. Germline V lookup: CDR1 SGHKS, CDR2 YYEKEE (reference sequence). The ends lost 3 bases at V and 4 bases at J; junction bases unmatched: 3. This CDR3 has 14 amino acids.

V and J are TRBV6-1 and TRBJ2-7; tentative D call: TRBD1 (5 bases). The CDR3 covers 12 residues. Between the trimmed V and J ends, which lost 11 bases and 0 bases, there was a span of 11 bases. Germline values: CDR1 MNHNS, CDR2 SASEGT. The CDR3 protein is CAGATNSYEQYF. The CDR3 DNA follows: TGTGCCGGGGCCACGAACTCCTACGAGCAGTACTTC.

The CDR3 DNA sequence: TGTGCCAGCAGTTTTGAGGGGCCTAATTCACCCCTCCACTTT. This sequence encodes CASSFEGPNSPLHF. This rearrangement joins TRBV12-3 or TRBV12-4 to TRBJ1-6, with D possibly matching TRBD1 (5 bases). V was pared by 3 bases and J by 6 bases, with 9 bases between. The CDR3 consists of 14 residues.

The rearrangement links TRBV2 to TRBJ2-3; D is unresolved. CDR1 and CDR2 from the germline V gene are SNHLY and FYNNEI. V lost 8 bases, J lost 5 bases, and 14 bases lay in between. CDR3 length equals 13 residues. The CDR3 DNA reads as TGTGCCAGCGGCTCAATCGGCGGAGATACGCAGTATTTT. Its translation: CASGSIGGDTQYF.

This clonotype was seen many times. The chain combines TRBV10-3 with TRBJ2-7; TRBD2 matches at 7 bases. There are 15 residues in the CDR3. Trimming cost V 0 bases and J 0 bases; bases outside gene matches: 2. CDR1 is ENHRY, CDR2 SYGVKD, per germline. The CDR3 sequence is CAISESGGSSYEQYF. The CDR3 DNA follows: TGTGCCATCAGTGAGTCGGGGGGGAGCTCCTACGAGCAGTACTTC.

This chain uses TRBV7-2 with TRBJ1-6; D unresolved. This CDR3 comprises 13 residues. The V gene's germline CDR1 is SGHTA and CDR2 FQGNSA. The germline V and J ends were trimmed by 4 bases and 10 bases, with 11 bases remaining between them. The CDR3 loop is CASSYGGRSPLHF. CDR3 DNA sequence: TGTGCCAGCAGCTACGGTGGCAGATCACCCCTCCACTTT.

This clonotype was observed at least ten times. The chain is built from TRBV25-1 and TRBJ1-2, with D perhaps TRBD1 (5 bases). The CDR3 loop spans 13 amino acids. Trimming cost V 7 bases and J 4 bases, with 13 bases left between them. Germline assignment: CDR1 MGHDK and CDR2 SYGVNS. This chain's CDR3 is CASTLTGVYGYTF. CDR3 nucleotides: TGTGCCAGCACCCTTACAGGCGTCTATGGCTACACCTTC.

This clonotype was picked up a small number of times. CDR3: CASSPTPGQGIFEQYF. The DNA for the CDR3 is TGTGCCAGCAGTCCAACCCCAGGACAGGGGATATTCGAGCAGTACTTC. The chain links TRBV7-9 to TRBJ2-7; 9 bases align to TRBD1. Germline CDR1 SEHNR, CDR2 FQNEAQ (reference sequence). The CDR3 extends over 16 amino acids. J lost 6 bases, V lost 6 bases, and 15 bases had no gene match.

CDR3 sequence (DNA): TGCGCCAGCAGCTTGGCCCCCGGGTTGAGCACTGAAGCTTTCTTT. Translating it yields CASSLAPGLSTEAFF. The chain carries TRBV5-1 and TRBJ1-1, with D unresolved. Germline lookup yields CDR1 SGHRS and CDR2 YFSETQ. V gave up 0 bases and J gave up 4 bases, with 13 bases separating them. This CDR3 is built from 15 residues.

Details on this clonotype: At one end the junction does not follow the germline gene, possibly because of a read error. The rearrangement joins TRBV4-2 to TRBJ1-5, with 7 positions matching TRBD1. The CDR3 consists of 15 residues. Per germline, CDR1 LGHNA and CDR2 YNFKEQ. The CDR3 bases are TGTGCCAGCAGCCAAGATTTGACAGGGAATCGGCCCCAGCATTTT. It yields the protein CASSQDLTGNRPQHF.